The rows below give T cell receptor beta chains drawn from one sample of a study of human T cells and chemical hapten exposure. MiXCR, run by TCRdb on the RACE reads, gives a single entry per CDR3 protein. The sample holds tens of thousands of distinct CDR3 sequences, 10% to 15% seen once. Source: whole blood, taken in connection with sensitization to the hapten diphenylcyclopropenone (DPC). The receptor set was obtained from a woman aged 40 to 50 with alopecia areata. Some clones in this sample may be carry-over from other donors' samples. The CDR3 runs from the conserved cysteine through the conserved F or W. The D gene is left open where the match is weak. Not every row has a clone size; where given, it reads once, few, many or a size class.

CDR3 protein	CDR3 DNA	V gene	clone size	D gene	J gene
CASSIVSATPKYNEQFF	TGTGCCAGTAGTATAGTTAGCGCAACGCCCAAGTACAATGAGCAGTTCTTC	TRBV19	few	.	TRBJ2-1
CASSVVIGKNIQYF	TGTGCCAGCTCGGTAGTTATTGGCAAAAACATTCAGTACTTC	TRBV28	many	.	TRBJ2-4
CASSSFRQGTNTEAFF	TGTGCCAGCAGCTCCTTCCGACAGGGCACGAACACTGAAGCTTTCTTT	TRBV7-6	.	TRBD1	TRBJ1-1
CASRISNIQYF	TGTGCCAGCAGGATCAGCAACATTCAGTACTTC	TRBV28	many	.	TRBJ2-4
CASESSDSYEQYF	TGTGCCAGCGAGTCTAGCGATTCCTACGAGCAGTACTTC	TRBV28	.	.	TRBJ2-7
CSARDSSGARETQYF	TGCAGTGCTAGAGATAGTTCGGGGGCCAGAGAGACCCAGTACTTC	TRBV20-1	.	.	TRBJ2-5
CASSQEGEKLFF	TGTGCCAGCAGCCAAGAGGGTGAAAAACTGTTTTTT	TRBV3-1	many	.	TRBJ1-4
CASSSGGANVLTF	TGTGCCAGCAGCTCTGGGGGGGCCAACGTCCTGACTTTC	TRBV28	.	.	TRBJ2-6
CASSSGQGIRAYEQFF	TGCGCCAGCAGTTCCGGACAGGGGATAAGGGCGTATGAGCAGTTCTTC	TRBV5-1	.	TRBD1	TRBJ2-1
CASSYDVDYGANVLIF	TGTGCCAGCAGTTACGACGTTGATTATGGGGCCAACGTCCTGATTTTC	TRBV6-2/TRBV6-3	few	.	TRBJ2-6
CASGGLAYYEQYF	TGTGCCAGCGGGGGACTAGCTTACTACGAGCAGTACTTC	TRBV7-9	few	TRBD2	TRBJ2-7
CASSSSLGAEAFF	TGTGCCAGCAGTTCAAGCCTCGGCGCTGAAGCTTTCTTT	TRBV28	few	.	TRBJ1-1
CASSPEGTSGGNSYEQYF	TGTGCCAGCAGCCCCGAGGGGACTAGCGGGGGGAACTCCTACGAGCAGTACTTC	TRBV11-2	many	TRBD2	TRBJ2-7
CASSQAGAGANVLTF	TGTGCCAGCAGTCAAGCGGGAGCTGGGGCCAACGTCCTGACTTTC	TRBV28	.	TRBD2	TRBJ2-6